The 20 T cell receptor beta chains listed next were all sequenced from one sample in a study of T cell responses to AZD1222 COVID-19 vaccine. TCRdb's table, derived via immunoSEQ multiplex PCR, lists solely in-frame clones and lacks some. Of about 270,000 clones detected, almost 95% appear once; the ten largest clones hold roughly 0.51%. This sample comprised peripheral blood, obtained 28 days after the second AZD1222 dose. These receptor sequences come from an adult who received the AZD1222 COVID-19 vaccine.

The chain employs TRBV13 and TRBJ2-1; 7 bases line up with TRBD1. There are 14 residues in the CDR3. J lost 9 bases, V lost 5 bases, and 10 bases had no gene match. Germline V gene data show CDR1 as PRHDT and CDR2 as FYEKMQ (reference sequence). CDR3 coding DNA: TGTGCCAGCAGCCCGCTAGACAGGGACGGTGAGCAGTTCTTC. This codes for CASSPLDRDGEQFF.

The chain links TRBV27 to TRBJ1-5; TRBD1 might be the D (5 bases). The CDR3 totals 14 residues. Trimming took off 5 bases at V and 11 bases at J, with 19 bases between the two ends. The germline gives CDR1 MNHEY, CDR2 SMNVEV (reference sequence). Here the CDR3 reads CASSPGPRGTAQHF. The CDR3 coding sequence is TGTGCCAGCAGTCCGGGACCGCGAGGGACGGCCCAGCATTTT.

In this sample, this clone turned up once. The chain couples TRBV6-5 to TRBJ1-1; 8 bases fit TRBD1. With V trimmed by 5 bases and J by 1 base, 3 bases remained unmatched. The CDR3 has 14 residues. In germline, CDR1 is MNHEY, CDR2 SVGAGI. The CDR3 here is CASSRGQANTEAFF. The CDR3 nucleotides are TGTGCCAGCAGTCGGGGACAGGCGAACACTGAAGCTTTCTTT.

The genes are TRBV13 and TRBJ2-1; D gene uncertain. Per germline, CDR1 PRHDT and CDR2 FYEKMQ (reference sequence). Trimming left V 0 bases short and J 6 bases short, with 6 bases between. This CDR3 spans 13 amino acids. This CDR3 reads CASSLGTVNEQFF. As DNA, the CDR3 is TGTGCCAGCAGCTTAGGAACGGTCAATGAGCAGTTCTTC.

The chain couples TRBV2 to TRBJ2-3; 8 bases are a match to TRBD2. V shed 5 bases and J 5 bases; nucleotides not matched to a gene: 9. Germline V lookup: CDR1 SNHLY, CDR2 FYNNEI. This CDR3 contains 15 residues. As DNA, the CDR3 is TGTGCCAGCAGTCTAGAAGCGGGAGCAAGAGATACGCAGTATTTT. Amino acids: CASSLEAGARDTQYF.

CDR3 nucleotide sequence: TGTGCCAGCAGCTTGGGACTAGCGGGAGGTGAAGAGACCCAGTACTTC. Its translation is CASSLGLAGGEETQYF. This chain links TRBV7-3 with TRBJ2-5, with 15 bases identical to TRBD2. The CDR3 is 16 amino acids. CDR1 and CDR2 from the germline V gene are SGHTA and FQGTGA. The V gene end was trimmed by 3 bases and the J gene end by 3 bases; junction bases not matched to a gene: 2.

The J gene is TRBJ2-1, the V gene TRBV5-1; 10 nucleotides match TRBD2. The CDR3 is made up of 15 amino acids. The ends lost 4 bases at V and 7 bases at J; junction bases unmatched: 8. In germline, CDR1 is SGHRS, CDR2 YFSETQ. The CDR3 region has the DNA TGCGCCAGCAGCCGCGGGACTAGCGCGGAAAATGAGCAGTTCTTC. This gives the protein CASSRGTSAENEQFF.

The rearrangement links TRBV10-2 to TRBJ1-3; no reliable D call. CDR1 WSHSY and CDR2 SAAADI come from the germline V gene. V was clipped by 2 bases and J by 6 bases, with 2 bases between them. CDR3 length: 11 residues. CDR3 residues: CASSEANTIYF. The CDR3 nucleotides are TGCGCCAGCAGTGAGGCAAACACCATATATTTT.

The rearrangement joins TRBV24-1 to TRBJ1-2, with D unclear. CDR3 size: 13 residues. Germline lookup yields CDR1 KGHDR and CDR2 SFDVKD. V lost 0 bases and J lost 1, with 2 bases in between. The CDR3 DNA sequence: TGTGCCACCAGTGATTTGAGTAACTATGGCTACACCTTC. Its translation: CATSDLSNYGYTF.

The chain joins TRBV30 to TRBJ1-2, with 9 positions matching TRBD1. V lost 1 base, J lost 6 bases, and 3 bases stayed unmatched. The CDR3 consists of 13 residues. Looked up from germline, CDR1 is GTSNPN and CDR2 is SVGIG (reference sequence). The CDR3 region is CAWSAGQGDGYTF. In DNA, the CDR3 is TGTGCCTGGAGTGCGGGACAGGGAGATGGCTACACCTTC.

The rearrangement joins TRBV19 to TRBJ2-7; D is possibly TRBD1 or TRBD2 (6 bases each). Germline CDR1 reads LNHDA; CDR2 reads SQIVND (reference sequence). With 4 bases removed from V and 4 bases from J, the gap between germline ends came to 14 bases. CDR3 length: 14 residues. This CDR3 is CASSTRGQGYEQYF. The CDR3 coding sequence is TGTGCCAGTAGTACACGGGGGCAGGGGTACGAGCAGTACTTC.

V usage is TRBV15 and J usage is TRBJ2-3, with 8 nucleotides matching TRBD2. The V segment lost 0 bases and the J segment 4 bases; nucleotides outside the gene matches: 6. The V gene's germline CDR1 is LNHNV and CDR2 YYDKDF (reference sequence). This CDR3 is built from 16 residues. CDR3 DNA: TGTGCCACCAGCAGAGATCTTAGCGGGGCTCCAGATACGCAGTATTTT. The encoded protein is CATSRDLSGAPDTQYF.

The chain uses TRBV5-4 and TRBJ2-2; TRBD1 matches 11 bases. V shed 0 bases and J 7 bases; nucleotides not matched to a gene: 5. The CDR3 covers 16 residues. CDR1 is SGHNT, CDR2 YYREEE, per germline (reference sequence). This CDR3 reads CASSLGGQGAVGELFF. For the CDR3, the DNA is TGTGCCAGCAGCTTGGGTGGACAGGGGGCCGTCGGGGAGCTGTTTTTT.

This rearrangement joins TRBV3-1 (or the pseudogene TRBV3-2) to TRBJ2-3; tentatively, D is TRBD2 (6 bases). Per the germline V gene, CDR1 is LGHDT and CDR2 is YNNKEL (reference sequence). The CDR3 length is 16 residues. Deletions cut 4 bases from V and 5 bases from J, with 19 bases between. The CDR3: CASSLGTSSRGDTQYF. The CDR3 coding sequence is TGTGCCAGCAGCCTCGGGACTTCCTCCCGAGGAGATACGCAGTATTTT.

V is TRBV7-2 and J is TRBJ2-7; D is undetermined. This CDR3 region has 11 residues. Germline CDR1 SGHTA, CDR2 FQGNSA. V was trimmed by 5 bases and J by 0 bases, leaving 2 bases between them. The CDR3 nucleotides are TGTGCCAGCAGCATCTCCTACGAGCAGTACTTC. It codes for CASSISYEQYF.

This clone was observed a single time. The chain has TRBV9 and TRBJ2-1; 12 bases match TRBD2. Trimming at V came to 1 base and at J to 4 bases, leaving 3 bases not matched to a gene. CDR3 length: 16 amino acids. Germline CDR1 is SGDLS and CDR2 is YYNGEE. The CDR3 is CASSVSGTSGYNEQFF. The CDR3 bases are TGTGCCAGCAGCGTATCCGGGACTAGCGGGTACAATGAGCAGTTCTTC.

This chain links TRBV7-9 with TRBJ1-2; no clear D gene. Germline loops: CDR1 SEHNR, CDR2 FQNEAQ (reference sequence). V lost 0 bases and J 6 bases, leaving 11 bases between the germline ends. The CDR3 runs to 14 residues. The CDR3 DNA reads as TGTGCCAGCAGCTTAGCTTATGTCGAGGATGGCTACACCTTC. It translates to CASSLAYVEDGYTF.

The chain couples TRBV20-1 to TRBJ1-4, with no clear D. This CDR3 is built from 11 residues. Per the germline V gene, CDR1 is DFQATT and CDR2 is SNEGSKA (reference sequence). With 3 bases removed from V and 8 bases from J, the gap between germline ends came to 7 bases. As DNA, the CDR3 is TGCAGTGCTAGCCCTACCGAAAAACTGTTTTTT. Amino acids: CSASPTEKLFF.

V is TRBV2 and J is TRBJ1-4, with 8 bases fitting TRBD1. There are 15 residues in the CDR3. V gave up 6 bases and J gave up 0 bases; unmatched junction bases: 3. Germline loops: CDR1 SNHLY, CDR2 FYNNEI. The CDR3 reads CASRDRAATNEKLFF. DNA for the CDR3: TGTGCCAGCAGGGACAGGGCGGCAACTAATGAAAAACTGTTTTTT.

The chain uses TRBV11-2 and TRBJ2-7; D may be TRBD2 (5 bases). The V and J ends lost 4 bases and 3 bases respectively, with 13 bases between them. This CDR3 spans 14 amino acids. Per the germline V gene, CDR1 is SGHAT and CDR2 is FQNNGV. The DNA of the CDR3 is TGTGCCAGCAGCTCCACTAGGGCGGGCTACGAGCAGTACTTC. Translating it yields CASSSTRAGYEQYF.